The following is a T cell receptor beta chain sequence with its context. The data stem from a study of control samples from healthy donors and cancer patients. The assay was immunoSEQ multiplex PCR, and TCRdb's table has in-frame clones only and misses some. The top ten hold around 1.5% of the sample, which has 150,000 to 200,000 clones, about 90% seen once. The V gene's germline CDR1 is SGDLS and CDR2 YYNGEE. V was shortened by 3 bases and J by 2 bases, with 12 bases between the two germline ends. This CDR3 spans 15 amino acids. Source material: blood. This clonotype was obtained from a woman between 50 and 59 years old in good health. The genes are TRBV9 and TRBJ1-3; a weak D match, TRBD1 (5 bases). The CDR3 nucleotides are TGTGCCAGCAGCGCCTCAGGGAGAGCTGGAAACACCATATATTTT. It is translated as CASSASGRAGNTIYF.